Below, one TCR beta chain is given with its context. This table comes from immunoSEQ multiplex PCR, and its TCRdb copy is limited to in-frame clones, with some not included. Here the sample spans around 200,000 clones, around 90% being singletons. This specimen comes from a study of T cell responses to AZD1222 COVID-19 vaccine. Germline V gene sequence: CDR1 MDHEN, CDR2 SYDVKM. The CDR3 has 18 residues. V gave up 4 bases and J gave up 4 bases, with 24 bases separating them. The clonotype comes from an adult in good health. Sequenced material: peripheral blood, taken on day 0 of AZD1222 vaccination. This sequence joins TRBV28 and TRBJ2-3, with D maybe TRBD2 (6 bases). CDR3 protein: CASSSPVRGIIPADTQYF. For the CDR3, the DNA is TGTGCCAGCAGTTCCCCCGTCCGGGGGATAATACCAGCAGATACGCAGTATTTT.